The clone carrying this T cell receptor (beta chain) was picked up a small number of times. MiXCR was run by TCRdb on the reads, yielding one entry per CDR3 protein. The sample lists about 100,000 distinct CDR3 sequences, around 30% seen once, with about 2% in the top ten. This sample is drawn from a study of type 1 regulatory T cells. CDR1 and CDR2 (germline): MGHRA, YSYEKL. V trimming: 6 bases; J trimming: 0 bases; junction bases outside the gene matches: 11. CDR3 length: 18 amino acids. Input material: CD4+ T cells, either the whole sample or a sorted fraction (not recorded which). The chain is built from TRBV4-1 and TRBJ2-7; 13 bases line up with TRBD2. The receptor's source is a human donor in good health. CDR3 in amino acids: CASRPGSLAGGLSYEQYF. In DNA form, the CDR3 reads TGCGCCAGCAGACCCGGTTCACTAGCGGGAGGGCTCTCCTACGAGCAGTACTTC.